This T cell receptor (beta chain) derives from a study of T cells in Graves' hyperthyroidism and ophthalmopathy. RNA transcripts were the template for amplifying TCR beta CDR3 regions. HTBI primers were the set used in a first-round RT-PCR of the TCR CDR3. Each CDR3 protein is one row after TCRdb ran MiXCR on the multiplex PCR reads. The sample contains around 500,000 distinct CDR3 sequences, roughly 22% of which appear only once. This CDR3 comprises 15 residues. V dropped 3 bases and J dropped 1 base, with 12 bases sitting between them. Germline V gene lookup returns CDR1 SGHDT and CDR2 YYEEEE. In its sample, this clonotype was seen a few times.

The chain joins TRBV5-6 to TRBJ2-3; D might be TRBD1 or TRBD2, each matching 6 bases. The sequence was obtained from a woman between 70 and 85 years old with Graves' ophthalmopathy. The sequencing sample was made of blood. The CDR3 nucleotides read TGTGCCAGCAGCTCGTCGGGGGCTCGCACAGATACGCAGTATTTT. Protein: CASSSSGARTDTQYF.